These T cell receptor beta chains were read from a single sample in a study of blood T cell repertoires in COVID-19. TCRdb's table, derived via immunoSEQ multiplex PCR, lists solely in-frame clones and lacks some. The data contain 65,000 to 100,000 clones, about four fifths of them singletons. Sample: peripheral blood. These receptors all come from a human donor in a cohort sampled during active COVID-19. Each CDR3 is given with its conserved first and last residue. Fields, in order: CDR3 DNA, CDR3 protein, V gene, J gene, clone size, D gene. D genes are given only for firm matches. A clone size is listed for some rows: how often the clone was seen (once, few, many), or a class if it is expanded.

TGTGCCAGCAGTTTCGGGGTCGAAGGCTACACCTTC	CASSFGVEGYTF	TRBV12-3/TRBV12-4	TRBJ1-2	.	.
TGTGCCTGGAGACAGGGGGCGAACACTGAAGCTTTCTTT	CAWRQGANTEAFF	TRBV30	TRBJ1-1	.	TRBD1
TGTGCCAGCAGCTCGGACAGACTCTCCTACGAGCAGTACTTC	CASSSDRLSYEQYF	TRBV5-6	TRBJ2-7	.	.
TGCGCCAGCAGACTCCTGATGGCGGGGATCGGCTACGAGCAGTACTTC	CASRLLMAGIGYEQYF	TRBV4-1	TRBJ2-7	.	.
TGCGCCAGTAGGACAGGGGGGACTCGATACAATGAGCAGTTCTTC	CASRTGGTRYNEQFF	TRBV5-1	TRBJ2-1	.	TRBD1
TGTGCCAGCAGCCATCCAACTAGTCTCCTCGGGAATGAGCAGTTCTTC	CASSHPTSLLGNEQFF	TRBV3-1/TRBV3-2	TRBJ2-1	.	.
TGTGCCAGCAGTTTATCCGGGTTCCGCGACTACGAGCAGTACTTC	CASSLSGFRDYEQYF	TRBV28	TRBJ2-7	.	.
TGTGCCAGCAGCTTAGCGGCGGCTAACTCCTACAATGAGCAGTTCTTC	CASSLAAANSYNEQFF	TRBV11-2	TRBJ2-1	.	.
TGTGCCACGAAGAGGGAGGACAGGCCATCGAACACCGGGGAGCTGTTTTTT	CATKREDRPSNTGELFF	TRBV19	TRBJ2-2	.	.
TGTGCCAGCTCACGGGGGCCAAGGGGCCCAGATACGCAGTATTTT	CASSRGPRGPDTQYF	TRBV18	TRBJ2-3	.	.
TGTGCCAGCAGCCAAGGGACAGGGGAGTGGAATGAGCAGTTCTTC	CASSQGTGEWNEQFF	TRBV3-1/TRBV3-2	TRBJ2-1	.	TRBD1
TGTGCCAGCAGCTTGGAACTAGCGGACTCCTACAATGAGCAGTTCTTC	CASSLELADSYNEQFF	TRBV5-4	TRBJ2-1	.	TRBD2
TGCGCCAGCAGCTTACTTACAGGGGCCGCCAGTTATGGCTACACCTTC	CASSLLTGAASYGYTF	TRBV5-1	TRBJ1-2	.	TRBD1
TGCAGCGTTGGGTTGAGAACAGCCTACGAGCAGTACTTC	CSVGLRTAYEQYF	TRBV29-1	TRBJ2-7	once	.
TGTGCCAGCAGTGAGGCTTCTAGGTCCACCGGGGAGCTGTTTTTT	CASSEASRSTGELFF	TRBV6-1	TRBJ2-2	few	.
TGCGCCAGCAGCTTCGGACAGAACTTTGAATACAATGAGCAGTTCTTC	CASSFGQNFEYNEQFF	TRBV5-1	TRBJ2-1	.	.
TGTGCCAGCAGCCCCATACTAGCGGGGGGGCCGGTCGGGGAGCTGTTTTTT	CASSPILAGGPVGELFF	TRBV7-2	TRBJ2-2	.	TRBD2
TGTGCCAGCAGCTTAGCCGGTAGAGGGGGGGCAGATACGCAGTATTTT	CASSLAGRGGADTQYF	TRBV7-9	TRBJ2-3	.	.
TGCGCCAGCAGCTTGGCCCAGGGCAGCTCACCCCTCCACTTT	CASSLAQGSSPLHF	TRBV5-1	TRBJ1-6	.	.
TGTGCCAGCAGCGCGAGACAGGGGGCGAGGTACGAGCAGTACTTC	CASSARQGARYEQYF	TRBV7-9	TRBJ2-7	.	TRBD1
TGTGCCAGCAGTTTTCTTCAGGCCGGCTACGAGCAGTACTTC	CASSFLQAGYEQYF	TRBV28	TRBJ2-7	.	.
TGCGCCAGCAGCCCCGGGACAGTACCCTACGAGCAGTACTTC	CASSPGTVPYEQYF	TRBV5-1	TRBJ2-7	.	TRBD1
TGTGCCAGCAGTTTAAGCAGGAATCAGCCCCAGCATTTT	CASSLSRNQPQHF	TRBV28	TRBJ1-5	.	.
TGTGCCAGCAGCTTGTATAGAAGCAATTCACCCCTCCACTTT	CASSLYRSNSPLHF	TRBV5-6	TRBJ1-6	.	.
TGTGCCAGCAGGTCTTATAATTCACCCCTCCACTTT	CASRSYNSPLHF	TRBV6-6	TRBJ1-6	.	.
TGTGCCAGCAGCCAGGGGAATAATTCACCCCTCCACTTT	CASSQGNNSPLHF	TRBV6-4	TRBJ1-6	.	.
TGTGCCAGCAGTCAGGGCCCACCAGGGGTGGGTCAGCCCCAGCATTTT	CASSQGPPGVGQPQHF	TRBV3-1/TRBV3-2	TRBJ1-5	.	.
TGTGCCAGCAGTGTAGCGGGGGCCGATACGCAGTATTTT	CASSVAGADTQYF	TRBV6-4	TRBJ2-3	.	TRBD2
TGTGCCAGCAGCTTAGGCCCGGGGGGGTCCTACGAGCAGTACTTC	CASSLGPGGSYEQYF	TRBV7-2	TRBJ2-7	.	TRBD2
TGTGCCAGCATCCGCCCGTCAGGGGGGTCTGGGGCCAACGTCCTGACTTTC	CASIRPSGGSGANVLTF	TRBV6-4	TRBJ2-6	.	.